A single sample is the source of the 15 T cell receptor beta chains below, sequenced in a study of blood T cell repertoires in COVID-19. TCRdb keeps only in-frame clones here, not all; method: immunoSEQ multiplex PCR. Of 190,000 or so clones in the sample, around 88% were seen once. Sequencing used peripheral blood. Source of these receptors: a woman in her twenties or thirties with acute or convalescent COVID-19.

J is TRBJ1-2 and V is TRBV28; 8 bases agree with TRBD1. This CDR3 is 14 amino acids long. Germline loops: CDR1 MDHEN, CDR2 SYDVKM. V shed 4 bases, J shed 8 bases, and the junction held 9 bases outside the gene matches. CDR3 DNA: TGTGCCAGCAGTTCGGGACAGGACTCTAGCGGCTACACCTTC. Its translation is CASSSGQDSSGYTF.

Here the CDR3 DNA reads TGTGCCAGCAGCTTAGTAGGGGTTCGAGCTTTCTTT. It encodes CASSLVGVRAFF. The chain joins TRBV11-2 to TRBJ1-1; tentative D call: TRBD1 (5 bases). CDR3 length equals 12 residues. With 1 base removed from V and 10 bases from J, the gap between germline ends came to 10 bases. CDR1 is SGHAT and CDR2 is FQNNGV in the germline V gene. The whole variable domain, filled in from reference TRBV11-2 and TRBJ1-1, reads EAGVAQSPRYKIIEKRQSVAFWCNPISGHATLYWYQQILGQGPKLLIQFQNNGVVDDSQLPKDRFSAERLKGVDSTLKIQPAKLEDSAVYLCASSLVGVRAFFGQGTRLTVV.

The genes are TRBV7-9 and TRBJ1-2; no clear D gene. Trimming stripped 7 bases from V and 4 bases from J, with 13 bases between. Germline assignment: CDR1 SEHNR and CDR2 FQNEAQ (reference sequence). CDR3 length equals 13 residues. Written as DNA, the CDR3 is TGTGCCAGCACCGTAGTGGGCCCCTATGGCTACACCTTC. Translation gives CASTVVGPYGYTF.

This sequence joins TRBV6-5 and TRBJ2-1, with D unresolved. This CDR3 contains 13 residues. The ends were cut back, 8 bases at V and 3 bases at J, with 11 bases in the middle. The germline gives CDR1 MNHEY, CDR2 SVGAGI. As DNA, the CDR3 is TGTGCCAGCCGTACTTTTGACTACAATGAGCAGTTCTTC. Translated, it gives CASRTFDYNEQFF.

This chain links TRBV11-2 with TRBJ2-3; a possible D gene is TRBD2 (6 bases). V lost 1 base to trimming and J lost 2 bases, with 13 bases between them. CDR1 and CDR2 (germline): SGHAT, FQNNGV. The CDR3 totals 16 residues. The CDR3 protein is CASSLGLESLTDTQYF. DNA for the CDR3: TGTGCCAGCAGCTTAGGACTAGAGTCTCTCACAGATACGCAGTATTTT.

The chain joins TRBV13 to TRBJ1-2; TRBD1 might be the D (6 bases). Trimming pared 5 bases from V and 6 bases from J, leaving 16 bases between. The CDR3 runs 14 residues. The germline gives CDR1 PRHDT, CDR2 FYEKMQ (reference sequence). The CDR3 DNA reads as TGTGCCAGCAGCAGCCGGGGGGCTGGGGATGGCTACACCTTC. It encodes CASSSRGAGDGYTF.

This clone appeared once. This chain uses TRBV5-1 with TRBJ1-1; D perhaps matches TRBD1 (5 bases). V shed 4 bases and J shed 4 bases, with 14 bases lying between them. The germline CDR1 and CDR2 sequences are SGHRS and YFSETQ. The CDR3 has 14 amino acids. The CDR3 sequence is CASSTLGGGTEAFF. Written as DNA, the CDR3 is TGCGCCAGCAGCACCCTTGGGGGGGGCACTGAAGCTTTCTTT.

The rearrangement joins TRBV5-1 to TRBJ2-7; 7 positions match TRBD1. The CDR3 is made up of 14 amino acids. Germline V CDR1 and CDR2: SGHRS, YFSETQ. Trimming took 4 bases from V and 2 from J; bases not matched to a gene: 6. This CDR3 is CASSQGQPPYEQYF. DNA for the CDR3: TGCGCCAGCAGCCAGGGACAGCCCCCCTACGAGCAGTACTTC.

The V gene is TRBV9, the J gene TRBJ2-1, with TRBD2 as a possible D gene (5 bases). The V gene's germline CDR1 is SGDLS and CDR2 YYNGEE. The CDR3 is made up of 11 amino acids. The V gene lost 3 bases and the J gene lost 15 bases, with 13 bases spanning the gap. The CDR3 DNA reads TGTGCCAGCAGCGCGATACTAGGCCCGTTCTTC. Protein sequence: CASSAILGPFF.

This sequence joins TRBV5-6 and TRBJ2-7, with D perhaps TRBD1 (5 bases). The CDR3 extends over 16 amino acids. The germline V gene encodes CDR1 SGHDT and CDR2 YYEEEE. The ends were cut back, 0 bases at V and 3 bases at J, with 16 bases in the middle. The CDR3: CASSLANGRQYYEQYF. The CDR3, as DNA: TGTGCCAGCAGCTTGGCCAACGGCAGACAGTACTACGAGCAGTACTTC. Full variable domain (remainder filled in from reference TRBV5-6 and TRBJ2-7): DAGVTQSPTHLIKTRGQQVTLRCSPKSGHDTVSWYQQALGQGPQFIFQYYEEEERQRGNFPDRFSGHQFPNYSSELNVNALLLGDSALYLCASSLANGRQYYEQYFGPGTRLTVT.

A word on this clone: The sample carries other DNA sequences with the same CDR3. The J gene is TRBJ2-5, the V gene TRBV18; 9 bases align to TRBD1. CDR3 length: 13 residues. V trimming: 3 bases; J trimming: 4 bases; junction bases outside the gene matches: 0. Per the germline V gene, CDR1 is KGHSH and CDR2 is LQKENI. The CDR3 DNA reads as TGTGCCAGCTCACCGACAGGGGGAGAGACCCAGTACTTC. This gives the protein CASSPTGGETQYF.

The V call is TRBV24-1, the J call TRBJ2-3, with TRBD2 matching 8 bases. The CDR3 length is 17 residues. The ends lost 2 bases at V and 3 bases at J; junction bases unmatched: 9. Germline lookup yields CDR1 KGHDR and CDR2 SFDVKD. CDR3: CATSDYGGGTRTDTQYF. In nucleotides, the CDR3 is TGTGCCACCAGTGATTACGGGGGGGGAACCAGGACAGATACGCAGTATTTT.

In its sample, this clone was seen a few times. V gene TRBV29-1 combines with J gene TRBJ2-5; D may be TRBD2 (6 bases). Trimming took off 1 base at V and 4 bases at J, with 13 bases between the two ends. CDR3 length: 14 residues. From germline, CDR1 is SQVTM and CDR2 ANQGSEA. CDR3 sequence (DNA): TGCAGCGTTGAAGTTTTTTTGGGAGGAGAGACCCAGTACTTC. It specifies CSVEVFLGGETQYF.

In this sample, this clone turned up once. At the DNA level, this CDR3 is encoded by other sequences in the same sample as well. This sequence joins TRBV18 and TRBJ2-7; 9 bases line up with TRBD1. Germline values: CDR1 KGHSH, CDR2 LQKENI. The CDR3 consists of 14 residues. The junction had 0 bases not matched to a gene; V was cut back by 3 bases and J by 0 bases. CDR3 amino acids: CASSPGQGSYEQYF. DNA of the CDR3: TGTGCCAGCTCACCGGGACAGGGCTCCTACGAGCAGTACTTC.

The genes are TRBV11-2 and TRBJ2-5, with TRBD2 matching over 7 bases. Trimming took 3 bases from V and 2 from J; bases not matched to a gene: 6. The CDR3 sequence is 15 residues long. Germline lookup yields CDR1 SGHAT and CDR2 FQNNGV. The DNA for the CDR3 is TGTGCCAGCAGCTTGGGGGGAGGGCCTCAAGAGACCCAGTACTTC. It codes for CASSLGGGPQETQYF.